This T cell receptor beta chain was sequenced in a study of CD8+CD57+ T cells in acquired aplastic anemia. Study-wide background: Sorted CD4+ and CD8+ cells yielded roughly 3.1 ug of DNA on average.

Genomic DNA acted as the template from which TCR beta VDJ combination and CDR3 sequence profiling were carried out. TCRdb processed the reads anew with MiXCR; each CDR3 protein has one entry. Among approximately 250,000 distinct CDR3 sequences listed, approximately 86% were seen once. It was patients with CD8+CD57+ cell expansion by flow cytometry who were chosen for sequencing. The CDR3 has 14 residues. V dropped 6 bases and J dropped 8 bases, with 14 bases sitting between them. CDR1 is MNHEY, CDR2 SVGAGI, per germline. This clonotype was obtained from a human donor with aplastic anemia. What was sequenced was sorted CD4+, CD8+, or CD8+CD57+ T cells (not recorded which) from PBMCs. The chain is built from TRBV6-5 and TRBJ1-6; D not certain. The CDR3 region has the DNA TGTGCCAGCAGGCGAAACAGTTTCGATTCACCCCTCCACTTT. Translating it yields CASRRNSFDSPLHF.